This TCR beta chain appears in the sequencing data of a study of blood T cell repertoires in COVID-19 (dated by TCRdb to 2020 to 2022). At the level of the whole study: Collaborator samples came from the United States, Italy and Spain and covered acute and convalescent phases of COVID-19. The samples were drawn from two sources: the first 160 participants of the ongoing ImmuneRACE study, and over 1,000 subjects contributed by 6 global collaborators. Where available, HLA class I and class II types were obtained from metadata supplied by the sample provider rather than from assay-based typing. The repertoires were made available in a free public database intended to serve as a resource for research on the immune response to SARS-CoV-2. A de-identified subject ID, COVID-19 status, age in years and sex were almost always included in the sample metadata. Subjects who had been exposed to COVID-19, were actively infected with it, or had recovered from it provided the deeply sampled blood TCRbeta repertoires that made up the dataset. The prospective study material was composed of cDNA or gDNA derived from T cells, B-cell-depleted T cells, or PBMCs. What the research found in general, with its limitations: Clinical and demographic metadata were provided uncurated, with the amount varying by source and participant.

In the germline V gene (reference sequence), CDR1 corresponds to LNHDA and CDR2 to SQIVND. From cysteine to phenylalanine, the CDR3 is 15 amino acids long. Of the read, only the CDR3 DNA is kept; its 45 bases are in frame from base 1. After removal of 7 bases from V and 12 bases from J, the junction retains 15 bases not matched to a gene. Comment on this clone: The target of this receptor is not known. Base qualities are not provided; no much larger clone lies one nucleotide away.

TCRbeta CDR3 regions were amplified from genomic DNA using the immunoSEQ Assay, a bias-controlled multiplex PCR. The authors' pipeline ran thus. Nucleated cell counts per sample were estimated from amplification of reference gene primers within the assay. To quantify the absolute abundance of each unique TCRbeta CDR3 rearrangement, sequence reads were collapsed and filtered. For each sample, productive Simpson clonality was calculated by taking the square root of Simpson's diversity index across productive rearrangements. The source is immuneACCESS, and TCRdb retained only in-frame sequences with V and J called. Part of the clones is not carried over; for the studies checked, unresolved V genes explain less than half of this, and the remainder is unexplained. V, J and clone size are taken as reported in that table, and D and trimming were inferred from the DNA itself. For this sample there are around 120,000 clones; roughly 85% appear just once. The ten largest clones capture approximately 2.1% of the sample.

Whole blood was collected in K2EDTA tubes by collaborating institutions according to the institutions' own protocols. For TCRbeta analysis, collaborators shipped samples in one of three forms: frozen whole blood, isolated PBMCs, or DNA extracted from either of those sample types. The rearranged segments are TRBV19 and TRBJ2-1, and 10 bases in between align with TRBD1. This sequence was found in a man aged 30 to 39 with acute or convalescent COVID-19. The sample comprised peripheral blood. For the CDR3, the sequence is CASTSGAGTGAMQFF. The DNA is as follows: TGTGCCAGTACCTCGGGCGCGGGGACAGGGGCGATGCAGTTCTTC.